This T cell receptor beta chain was found in a study of T-cell reconstitution after alpha-beta-depleted transplantation in children. Overall study findings and caveats: Most T-cell counts and diversity one year after the transplant came from T cells that were newly produced. Surviving recipient T cells and thymic progenitors underlay high day-60 TCRbeta diversity in some patients. Expanded graft clones, several hundred of them, were reportedly the source of alpha-beta T cells about two months after transplant.

During its preparation, the TCRbeta library received unique molecular identifiers. TCRdb re-analysed the PCR reads in MiXCR, keeping a single row per CDR3 protein. Among approximately 190,000 distinct CDR3 sequences listed, 6.3% were seen once. This clonotype occurred many times. The antigen is unknown. Germline V gene lookup returns CDR1 LNHNV and CDR2 YYDKDF (reference sequence). Trimming left V 1 base short and J 8 bases short, with 9 bases between. There are 13 residues in the CDR3. The sequence derives from a girl younger than two with combined immunodeficiency, due to receive a stem cell transplant. The chain has TRBV15 and TRBJ2-1, with D unclear. This specimen was PBMCs, taken before TCRalphabeta/CD19-depleted stem cell transplant. The CDR3 sequence is CATSRVLYDEQFF. CDR3 sequence (DNA): TGTGCCACCAGCAGAGTCCTTTATGATGAGCAGTTCTTC.